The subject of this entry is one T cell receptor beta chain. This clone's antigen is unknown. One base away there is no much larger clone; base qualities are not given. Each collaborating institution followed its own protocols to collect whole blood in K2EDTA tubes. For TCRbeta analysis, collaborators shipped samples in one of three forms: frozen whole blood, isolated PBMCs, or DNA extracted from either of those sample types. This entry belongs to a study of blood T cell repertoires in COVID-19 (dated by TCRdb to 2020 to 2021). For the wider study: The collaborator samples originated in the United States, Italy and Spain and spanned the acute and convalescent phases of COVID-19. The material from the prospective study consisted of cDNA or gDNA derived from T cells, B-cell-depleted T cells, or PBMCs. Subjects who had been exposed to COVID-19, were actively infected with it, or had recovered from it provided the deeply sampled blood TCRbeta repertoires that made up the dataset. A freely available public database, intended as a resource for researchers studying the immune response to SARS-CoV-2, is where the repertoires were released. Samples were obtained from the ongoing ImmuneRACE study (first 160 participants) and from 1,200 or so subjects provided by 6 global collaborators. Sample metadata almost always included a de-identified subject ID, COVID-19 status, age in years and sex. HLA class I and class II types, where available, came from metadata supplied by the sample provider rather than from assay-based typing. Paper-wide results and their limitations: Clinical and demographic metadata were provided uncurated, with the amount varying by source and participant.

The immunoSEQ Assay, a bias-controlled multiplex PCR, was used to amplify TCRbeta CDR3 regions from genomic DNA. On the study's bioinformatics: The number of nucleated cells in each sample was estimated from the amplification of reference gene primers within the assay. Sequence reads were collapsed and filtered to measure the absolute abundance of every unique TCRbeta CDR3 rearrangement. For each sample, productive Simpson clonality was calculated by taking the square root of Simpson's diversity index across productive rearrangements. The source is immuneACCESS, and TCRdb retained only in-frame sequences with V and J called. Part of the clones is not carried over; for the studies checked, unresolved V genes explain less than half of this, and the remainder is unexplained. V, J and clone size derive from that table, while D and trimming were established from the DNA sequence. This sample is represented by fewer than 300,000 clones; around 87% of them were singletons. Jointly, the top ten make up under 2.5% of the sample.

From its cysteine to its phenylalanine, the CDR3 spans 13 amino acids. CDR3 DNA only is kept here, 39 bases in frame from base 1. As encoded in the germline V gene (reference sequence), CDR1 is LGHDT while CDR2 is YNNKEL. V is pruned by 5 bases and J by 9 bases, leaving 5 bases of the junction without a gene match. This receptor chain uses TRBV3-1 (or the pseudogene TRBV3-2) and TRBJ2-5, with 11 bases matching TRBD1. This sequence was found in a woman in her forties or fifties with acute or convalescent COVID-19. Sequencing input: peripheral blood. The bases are TGTGCCAGCAGCATTGGACAGGGGGCGTCCCAGTACTTC. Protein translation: CASSIGQGASQYF.